In this sample, the clone carrying this T cell receptor beta chain turned up once. The antigen remains undetermined. One end of the junction varies from germline; a read error may be responsible. Primers included in the PCR were 60 Vbeta and 13 Jbeta primers. Authors' data handling: The count from a later analysis was some 76 million unique TCR beta chains, around 11 million of them shared. Produced via immunoSEQ multiplex PCR; TCRdb's table is partial and in-frame only. The DNA gave D and trimming, while V, J and clone size come from that table. The profile shows tens of thousands of clones, 50% to 80% of them singletons. This specimen belongs to a study of cytomegalovirus exposure and HLA in healthy donors. Study-wide points: Trimming of TCR beta V- and J-genes showed a link, identified in a later analysis, to a missense DCLRE1C variant. Sequencing likely generated an artifact that appeared as a cluster of highly shared sequence variants.

Germline loops: CDR1 SGHAT, CDR2 FQNNGV. There are 15 residues in the CDR3. The sequence was obtained from a man aged 35-49 years in good health and CMV-seropositive. The chain couples TRBV11-2 to TRBJ1-1, with D tentatively TRBD1 (5 bases). The sequencing sample was made of PBMCs. CDR3 loop: CPSSRPWGENTEAFF. DNA for the CDR3: TGTCCCAGCAGCCGCCCTTGGGGGGAGAACACTGAAGCTTTCTTT.